Shown below are 19 T cell receptor beta chains from a single sample sequenced in a study of blood T cell repertoires in COVID-19. Generated by immunoSEQ multiplex PCR, the TCRdb table keeps only in-frame clones and is missing some. The table records about 170,000 clones, over 75% of them present only once. Source material: PBMCs or T cells enriched from blood (not recorded which). The receptors were gathered from a woman aged 18-29 years who had recovered from COVID-19.

J is TRBJ2-1 and V is TRBV12-5, with TRBD2 identical over 8 bases. Germline CDR1 and CDR2: LGHNT and FRNRAP. This CDR3 region has 17 residues. J was trimmed by 4 bases and V by 2 bases; bases with no gene match: 10. The DNA of the CDR3 is TGTGCTAGTGGTTTGTTCAGCGGGGGTATATGGTACAATGAGCAGTTCTTC. This encodes CASGLFSGGIWYNEQFF.

The chain carries TRBV7-6 and TRBJ2-1, with 13 bases aligning to TRBD2. Losses at the gene ends were 3 bases for V and 9 bases for J; bases not matched to a gene: 11. Germline-derived CDR1 and CDR2 are SGHVS and FNYEAQ. The CDR3 sequence is 17 residues long. CDR3 nucleotides: TGTGCCAGCAGCTTGGGTACCGGGACTAGCGGGAACAGTGAGCAGTTCTTC. This gives the protein CASSLGTGTSGNSEQFF. The full variable domain, with the rest looked up from reference TRBV7-6 and TRBJ2-1, is GAGVSQSPRYKVTKRGQDVALRCDPISGHVSLYWYRQALGQGPEFLTYFNYEAQQDKSGLPNDRFSAERPEGSISTLTIQRTEQRDSAMYRCASSLGTGTSGNSEQFFGPGTRLTVL.

The chain couples TRBV7-6 to TRBJ2-7, with D tentatively TRBD1 (6 bases). The CDR3 totals 14 residues. Germline V lookup: CDR1 SGHVS, CDR2 FNYEAQ. V shed 3 bases and J shed 6 bases, with 15 bases lying between them. The CDR3 DNA follows: TGTGCCAGCAGCTTGTGGGGGCCCAGAGGCGAGCAGTACTTC. This encodes CASSLWGPRGEQYF. Based on the CDR3 plus reference TRBV7-6 and TRBJ2-7, the full variable domain is GAGVSQSPRYKVTKRGQDVALRCDPISGHVSLYWYRQALGQGPEFLTYFNYEAQQDKSGLPNDRFSAERPEGSISTLTIQRTEQRDSAMYRCASSLWGPRGEQYFGPGTRLTVT.

This clone was detected once. This chain uses TRBV19 with TRBJ2-5; the D is unclear. V was shortened by 3 bases and J by 2 bases, with 7 bases between the two germline ends. The CDR3 is 13 amino acids. CDR1 is LNHDA, CDR2 SQIVND, per germline (reference sequence). CDR3 nucleotide sequence: TGTGCCAGTAGTATTGTACAGCAAGAGACCCAGTACTTC. Translated: CASSIVQQETQYF.

The chain couples TRBV5-1 to TRBJ2-7, with TRBD2 matching over 7 bases. Losses at the gene ends were 4 bases for V and 6 bases for J; bases not matched to a gene: 4. This CDR3 region has 12 residues. The germline gives CDR1 SGHRS, CDR2 YFSETQ. CDR3 amino acids: CASSPSGGEQYF. CDR3 sequence (DNA): TGCGCCAGCAGCCCCTCGGGAGGCGAGCAGTACTTC.

The chain carries TRBV2 and TRBJ1-2; 7 bases align to TRBD1. V lost 9 bases, J lost 8 bases, and 15 bases stayed unmatched. The CDR3 length is 14 residues. From germline, CDR1 is SNHLY and CDR2 FYNNEI. As DNA, the CDR3 is TGTGCCAGACAATCAACAGGGGTCATTTACGGCTACACCTTC. This gives the protein CARQSTGVIYGYTF.

This clone showed up just once. V usage is TRBV7-3 and J usage is TRBJ2-3; D remains unclear. Per the germline V gene, CDR1 is SGHTA and CDR2 is FQGTGA. V was trimmed by 1 base and J by 1 base, leaving 24 bases between them. CDR3 length: 20 residues. The CDR3 spells CASSLIGRRSKRKCTDTQYF. CDR3 nucleotide sequence: TGTGCCAGCAGCTTAATCGGCCGTCGCTCCAAGCGCAAATGCACAGATACGCAGTATTTT.

Written as DNA, the CDR3 is TGTGCCAGCAGTTTAGGCGAGGGGGCGCCCAGCGGGAGGGCCCAAGAGACCCAGTACTTC. This encodes CASSLGEGAPSGRAQETQYF. The gene calls are TRBV28 and TRBJ2-5, with 10 bases lining up with TRBD2. The CDR3 length is 20 residues. CDR1 and CDR2 from the germline V gene are MDHEN and SYDVKM. Trimming cost V 2 bases and J 1 base; bases outside gene matches: 16.

This chain uses TRBV29-1 with TRBJ1-2, with TRBD1 identical over 9 bases. The CDR3 consists of 12 residues. Looked up from germline, CDR1 is SQVTM and CDR2 is ANQGSEA. V trimming: 5 bases; J trimming: 8 bases; junction bases outside the gene matches: 6. In nucleotides, the CDR3 is TGCAGCGTTTGGACAGGGGTAGAGGGCTACACCTTC. Protein sequence: CSVWTGVEGYTF.

The CDR3 DNA reads as TGTGCCAGCAGTTACTCTCGGCTAGAATCCTACGAGCAGTACTTC. Translating it yields CASSYSRLESYEQYF. The rearrangement joins TRBV6-6 to TRBJ2-7; no clear D. This CDR3 contains 15 residues. V was pared by 0 bases and J by 1 base, with 10 bases between. CDR1 and CDR2 from the germline V gene are MNHNY and SVGAGI (reference sequence).

The rearrangement joins TRBV7-9 to TRBJ2-5; D perhaps matches TRBD2 (5 bases). The CDR3 runs 15 residues. V was cut by 2 bases and J by 1 base, with 11 bases left in between. In germline, CDR1 is SEHNR, CDR2 FQNEAQ (reference sequence). The CDR3 here is CASSLWSGSQETQYF. Here the CDR3 DNA reads TGTGCCAGCAGCTTATGGTCGGGAAGCCAAGAGACCCAGTACTTC.

This clone was observed a few times. The rearrangement uses TRBV5-4 and TRBJ1-3; 8 bases agree with TRBD1. CDR3 size: 15 residues. V was clipped by 4 bases and J by 0 bases; unmatched bases: 3. CDR1 and CDR2 from the germline V gene are SGHNT and YYREEE (reference sequence). The CDR3 region is CASSRDRGSGNTIYF. In DNA, the CDR3 is TGTGCCAGCAGCAGAGACAGGGGCTCTGGAAACACCATATATTTT.

In its sample, this clone was seen once. The rearrangement joins TRBV7-8 to TRBJ2-1; a possible D gene is TRBD1 (5 bases). Trimming pared 1 base from V and 7 bases from J, leaving 11 bases between. The CDR3 loop spans 14 amino acids. In germline, CDR1 is SGHVS, CDR2 FQNEAQ. CDR3 in DNA: TGTGCCAGCAGCTTAGAGGGGTCTAAGAATGAGCAGTTCTTC. It is translated as CASSLEGSKNEQFF.

CDR3 loop: CASSRTVNTEAFF. The CDR3 DNA follows: TGTGCCAGCAGCCGGACAGTGAACACTGAAGCTTTCTTT. The chain carries TRBV5-4 and TRBJ1-1; possibly TRBD1 for D (6 bases). Germline V gives CDR1 SGHNT, CDR2 YYREEE (reference sequence). CDR3 length equals 13 residues. The V end was cut by 4 bases, the J end by 0 bases, with 7 bases between. Complete variable domain (other parts from reference TRBV5-4 and TRBJ1-1): ETGVTQSPTHLIKTRGQQVTLRCSSQSGHNTVSWYQQALGQGPQFIFQYYREEENGRGNFPPRFSGLQFPNYSSELNVNALELDDSALYLCASSRTVNTEAFFGQGTRLTVV.

V gene TRBV28 combines with J gene TRBJ2-3, with D unresolved. The CDR3 runs 15 residues. Between the trimmed V and J ends, which lost 5 bases and 6 bases, there was a span of 18 bases. Germline CDR1 reads MDHEN; CDR2 reads SYDVKM. The CDR3 loop reads CASSGPSLGMDTQYF. The DNA of the CDR3 is TGTGCCAGCAGTGGCCCGTCCCTGGGCATGGATACGCAGTATTTT.

The rearrangement links TRBV14 to TRBJ2-1; 10 nucleotides match TRBD1. CDR1 and CDR2 from the germline V gene are SGHDN and FVKESK. V was pared by 0 bases and J by 1 base, with 6 bases of the junction left unmatched. This CDR3 region has 18 residues. Written as DNA, the CDR3 is TGTGCCAGCAGCCAAGATAGGGGGGACAGGGGATCCTACAATGAGCAGTTCTTC. Amino acids: CASSQDRGDRGSYNEQFF.

The chain recombines TRBV6-4 with TRBJ2-2; 9 bases fit TRBD1. CDR1 is MRHNA, CDR2 SNTAGT, per germline. The J segment lost 6 bases and the V segment lost 5 bases, leaving 4 bases of the junction unmatched. The CDR3 is made up of 14 amino acids. The CDR3 coding sequence is TGTGCCAGCAGTCGGACAGGGGAGGCCGGGGAGCTGTTTTTT. It translates to CASSRTGEAGELFF.

This chain links TRBV28 with TRBJ1-1, with 9 bases lining up with TRBD1. The CDR3 length is 14 residues. Germline-derived CDR1 and CDR2 are MDHEN and SYDVKM. V lost 5 bases and J lost 4; bases outside the gene matches: 5. Here the CDR3 DNA reads TGTGCCAGCAGTCGGGACAGGGCGGGCACTGAAGCTTTCTTT. Residues: CASSRDRAGTEAFF.

The J gene is TRBJ2-3, the V gene TRBV2; 8 bases match TRBD2. Trimming cost V 6 bases and J 1 base; bases outside gene matches: 9. This CDR3 contains 16 residues. Looked up from germline, CDR1 is SNHLY and CDR2 is FYNNEI. The chain's CDR3 is CASRDRLATGTDTQYF. In DNA, the CDR3 is TGTGCCAGCAGAGACCGACTAGCGACCGGCACAGATACGCAGTATTTT.